The 17 T cell receptor beta chains in this list originate from one sample, sequenced in a study of T cell clones after liver transplantation. Clones were read by immunoSEQ multiplex PCR, and TCRdb kept only the in-frame ones, dropping some. This sample has around 43,000 clones, with about 86% found just once. The source material was CD4+ T cells from blood, sampled 24 months after liver transplant. Source of these receptors: a human patient who received a liver transplant. Some T cells may be the graft donor's.

For the CDR3, the DNA is TGTGCCAGCAGCTTACAGTTTTCCGAAAAACTGTTTTTT. Residues: CASSLQFSEKLFF. V is TRBV5-4 and J is TRBJ1-4; D uncertain. Germline V lookup: CDR1 SGHNT, CDR2 YYREEE (reference sequence). Trimming shortened V by 2 bases and J by 8 bases, and 10 bases separated the two germline ends. This CDR3 is 13 amino acids long.

This clone has just one count. The chain combines TRBV18 with TRBJ1-4; perhaps TRBD1 as D (5 bases). This CDR3 is 14 amino acids long. The germline CDR1 and CDR2 sequences are KGHSH and LQKENI. V lost 0 bases and J 6 bases, leaving 8 bases between the germline ends. The CDR3 region has the DNA TGTGCCAGCTCACCACCGGGGGAGGATGAAAAACTGTTTTTT. As protein: CASSPPGEDEKLFF.

The J gene is TRBJ2-3, the V gene TRBV11-3; unclear D gene. Germline-derived CDR1 and CDR2 are SGHNT and YENEEA. Trimming stripped 5 bases from V and 3 bases from J, with 9 bases between. The CDR3 is made up of 13 amino acids. CDR3 amino acids: CASSKQQTDTQYF. CDR3 DNA: TGTGCCAGCAGCAAACAACAAACAGATACGCAGTATTTT.

Here the CDR3 DNA reads TGCGCCAGCAGACTCAGCGGGGGGGAAAGGAGTGAGCAGTTCTTC. It specifies CASRLSGGERSEQFF. The V call is TRBV10-2, the J call TRBJ2-1; TRBD2 aligns across 10 bases. The ends lost 6 bases at V and 9 bases at J; junction bases unmatched: 11. Germline assignment: CDR1 WSHSY and CDR2 SAAADI. The CDR3 runs to 15 residues.

The gene calls are TRBV7-2 and TRBJ2-5; D might be TRBD1 or TRBD2, each matching 7 bases. Germline V lookup: CDR1 SGHTA, CDR2 FQGNSA. Trimming cost V 5 bases and J 4 bases, with 14 bases left between them. The CDR3 sequence is 14 residues long. CDR3 nucleotides: TGTGCCAGCAGCCCGACAGGGAGGGGAGAGACCCAGTACTTC. This translates into CASSPTGRGETQYF. The full variable domain, its missing parts supplied by reference TRBV7-2 and TRBJ2-5, is GAGVSQSPSNKVTEKGKDVELRCDPISGHTALYWYRQSLGQGLEFLIYFQGNSAPDKSGLPSDRFSAERTGGSVSTLTIQRTQQEDSAVYLCASSPTGRGETQYFGPGTRLLVL.

This clone has only a few counts. The gene calls are TRBV19 and TRBJ1-3; D not resolved. With 3 bases removed from V and 0 bases from J, the gap between germline ends came to 9 bases. CDR3 length: 15 amino acids. Germline-derived CDR1 and CDR2 are LNHDA and SQIVND (reference sequence). CDR3 sequence: CASSMDGFSGNTIYF. The DNA for the CDR3 is TGTGCCAGTAGTATGGACGGATTCTCTGGAAACACCATATATTTT.

The CDR3 sequence is CASIGAPDTQYF. CDR3 DNA sequence: TGTGCCAGTATCGGGGCTCCAGATACGCAGTATTTT. The rearrangement links TRBV19 to TRBJ2-3; tentatively, D is TRBD1 or TRBD2 (5 bases each). The CDR3 has 12 residues. The germline V gene has CDR1 LNHDA and CDR2 SQIVND (reference sequence). The V gene lost 7 bases and the J gene lost 4 bases, with 9 bases spanning the gap.

The chain links TRBV5-4 to TRBJ1-6, with D tentatively TRBD1 (5 bases). Germline assignment: CDR1 SGHNT and CDR2 YYREEE (reference sequence). V shed 0 bases and J shed 9 bases, with 16 bases lying between them. The CDR3 consists of 16 residues. The CDR3 bases are TGTGCCAGCAGCTTGGTTCGGGGGGTGGTGAGTTCACCCCTCCACTTT. Its translation is CASSLVRGVVSSPLHF.

The chain links TRBV5-3 to TRBJ1-1; D gene unclear. TRBV5-3 is an ORF, with its function uncertain. The CDR3 has 16 residues. The germline V and J ends were trimmed by 5 bases and 3 bases, with 20 bases remaining between them. This CDR3 reads CARSGISTPPDTEAFF. CDR3 DNA: TGTGCCAGAAGTGGGATCAGTACCCCCCCGGACACTGAAGCTTTCTTT.

The chain carries TRBV6-5 and TRBJ2-1; 9 bases agree with TRBD1. V shed 8 bases and J 8 bases; nucleotides not matched to a gene: 4. CDR3 length: 12 amino acids. Germline V gene sequence: CDR1 MNHEY, CDR2 SVGAGI. The DNA for the CDR3 is TGTGCCAGCCGGGACAGGGTCGATGAGCAGTTCTTC. It specifies CASRDRVDEQFF.

The chain has TRBV5-1 and TRBJ2-6; the D gene is possibly TRBD1 (5 bases). The CDR3 totals 18 residues. The V and J ends lost 4 bases and 0 bases respectively, with 17 bases between them. Germline V CDR1 and CDR2: SGHRS, YFSETQ. CDR3 region: CASSRTGAQSSGANVLTF. The CDR3 region has the DNA TGCGCCAGCAGCCGCACAGGTGCACAATCCTCTGGGGCCAACGTCCTGACTTTC.

The CDR3 reads CASSLGLAGESDTQYF. CDR3 nucleotides: TGTGCCAGCAGCTTGGGACTAGCGGGAGAGTCAGATACGCAGTATTTT. This chain links TRBV5-8 with TRBJ2-3; 12 nucleotides line up with TRBD2. CDR3 length: 16 amino acids. V shed 0 bases and J 4 bases; nucleotides not matched to a gene: 3. CDR1 and CDR2 from the germline V gene are SGHTS and YDEGEE. Combining the CDR3 with reference TRBV5-8 and TRBJ2-3 gives the whole variable domain EAGVTQSPTHLIKTRGQQATLRCSPISGHTSVYWYQQALGLGLQFLLWYDEGEERNRGNFPPRFSGRQFPNYSSELNVNALELEDSALYLCASSLGLAGESDTQYFGPGTRLTVL.

The chain recombines TRBV9 with TRBJ1-5; D might be TRBD1 (5 bases). V was pared by 0 bases and J by 0 bases, with 7 bases between. Germline V gene lookup returns CDR1 SGDLS and CDR2 YYNGEE. This CDR3 is 15 amino acids long. Here the CDR3 reads CASSVGGVSNQPQHF. Here the CDR3 DNA reads TGTGCCAGCAGCGTAGGGGGGGTTAGCAATCAGCCCCAGCATTTT.

The chain links TRBV7-9 to TRBJ2-7; 10 bases are a match to TRBD1. Germline trimming cut 5 bases from V and 9 bases from J; bases unmatched to any gene: 7. Germline CDR1 and CDR2: SEHNR and FQNEAQ (reference sequence). This CDR3 contains 13 residues. CDR3 in DNA: TGTGCCAGCAGCACGGGACAGGGGATCGTGCAGTACTTC. Residues: CASSTGQGIVQYF.

The chain joins TRBV19 to TRBJ2-3; D possibly corresponds to TRBD2 (7 bases). CDR1 and CDR2 from the germline V gene are LNHDA and SQIVND (reference sequence). The germline V and J ends were trimmed by 5 bases and 1 base, with 16 bases remaining between them. This CDR3 is built from 16 residues. CDR3 in amino acids: CASSLSQGGGTDTQYF. The CDR3 DNA is TGTGCCAGTAGTCTATCCCAAGGGGGGGGCACAGATACGCAGTATTTT.

This chain uses TRBV28 with TRBJ2-3, with TRBD2 identical over 11 bases. Per the germline V gene, CDR1 is MDHEN and CDR2 is SYDVKM. V gave up 2 bases and J gave up 8 bases; unmatched junction bases: 9. The CDR3 loop spans 16 amino acids. The CDR3 DNA is TGTGCCAGCAGTTTACCTCGGACTAGCGGGTTTGCTACGCAGTATTTT. As protein: CASSLPRTSGFATQYF.

Notes on this clone: Since the CDR3 does not end with the conserved phenylalanine or tryptophan, this likely comes from a read error. The DNA is omitted, as the CDR3 cannot be located on it reliably, and the CDR3 follows TCRdb's listing. The genes are TRBV4-3 and TRBJ1-1. The CDR3 is 14 amino acids long, termini counted. Germline V CDR1 and CDR2: LGHNA, YSLEER. The CDR3 sequence: CASSQEIGYFYPEV.